These 29 T cell receptor beta chains came from one sample sequenced in a study of CD8 T cells in Susac syndrome. RNA, at 0.5 to 1 ug, was reverse transcribed with random hexamers. TCRdb called the immunoSEQ multiplex PCR reads again in MiXCR, with one record for every CDR3 protein. In the table there are fewer than 350,000 distinct CDR3 sequences, almost 85% of which are singletons. The specimen sequenced was CD8+ T cells from PBMCs. The receptors derive from a human donor with multiple sclerosis.

Worth noting for this clonotype: The junction shows a germline mismatch at one end, possibly a read error. The genes are TRBV19 and TRBJ2-1; no clear D gene. The CDR3 totals 15 residues. CDR1 is LNHDA, CDR2 SQIVND, per germline (reference sequence). Written as DNA, the CDR3 is TGTGCCAGTAGGATAGGGTGGGGCTCCTACAATGAGCAGTTCTTC. This gives the protein CASRIGWGSYNEQFF.

This chain uses TRBV5-4 with TRBJ2-7, with D possibly TRBD1 on 5 matching bases. This CDR3 spans 15 amino acids. Germline values: CDR1 SGHNT, CDR2 YYREEE (reference sequence). Trimming left V 0 bases short and J 0 bases short, with 10 bases between. The CDR3 coding sequence is TGTGCCAGCAGCTTGGGGGGCAGACCCTCCTACGAGCAGTACTTC. It specifies CASSLGGRPSYEQYF.

The chain employs TRBV19 and TRBJ2-7, with D uncertain. The CDR3 loop spans 12 amino acids. The V and J ends lost 7 bases and 3 bases respectively, with 10 bases between them. CDR1 is LNHDA, CDR2 SQIVND, per germline (reference sequence). The CDR3 nucleotides are TGTGCCAGTAAGAGTCCTTACTACGAGCAGTACTTC. It encodes CASKSPYYEQYF.

The CDR3 protein is CATSLRGAGSTDTQYF. CDR3 sequence (DNA): TGTGCCACCAGCCTTCGGGGAGCGGGGAGCACAGATACGCAGTATTTT. This chain joins TRBV15 and TRBJ2-3; 7 positions agree with TRBD2. The CDR3 sequence is 16 residues long. V dropped 5 bases and J dropped 0; count of bases not matched to a gene: 8. Germline CDR1 LNHNV, CDR2 YYDKDF (reference sequence). Based on the CDR3 plus reference TRBV15 and TRBJ2-3, the full variable domain is DAMVIQNPRYQVTQFGKPVTLSCSQTLNHNVMYWYQQKSSQAPKLLFHYYDKDFNNEADTPDNFQSRRPNTSFCFLDIRSPGLGDTAMYLCATSLRGAGSTDTQYFGPGTRLTVL.

The V and J genes are TRBV19 and TRBJ2-7, with D perhaps TRBD1 (5 bases). The germline V gene encodes CDR1 LNHDA and CDR2 SQIVND (reference sequence). V lost 4 bases, J lost 6 bases, and 16 bases lay in between. CDR3 length: 14 amino acids. The CDR3 region has the DNA TGTGCCAGTAGTAAGAGTACAGGTGGGTCCGAGCAGTACTTC. Translating gives CASSKSTGGSEQYF.

This sequence joins TRBV30 and TRBJ1-2; D not certain. Trimming took 5 bases from V and 3 from J, leaving 7 bases between them. The CDR3 runs to 11 residues. Looked up from germline, CDR1 is GTSNPN and CDR2 is SVGIG (reference sequence). Written as DNA, the CDR3 is TGTGCCTGGGATGCGGACTATGGCTACACCTTC. Protein product: CAWDADYGYTF.

The chain combines TRBV2 with TRBJ1-5; D call uncertain. V was cut by 6 bases and J by 0 bases, with 21 bases left in between. CDR1 and CDR2 from the germline V gene are SNHLY and FYNNEI. The CDR3 extends over 18 amino acids. CDR3: CASSVGSLGTYSNQPQHF. CDR3 nucleotide sequence: TGTGCCAGCAGCGTCGGCTCCCTGGGCACATATAGCAATCAGCCCCAGCATTTT.

This chain uses TRBV13 with TRBJ1-2; possibly TRBD1 for D (5 bases). The CDR3 is 14 amino acids. Germline CDR1 reads PRHDT; CDR2 reads FYEKMQ (reference sequence). Trimming shortened V by 0 bases and J by 3 bases, and 8 bases separated the two germline ends. The CDR3 here is CASSLGTDYYGYTF. For the CDR3, the DNA is TGTGCCAGCAGCTTAGGGACAGATTACTATGGCTACACCTTC.

The V and J genes are TRBV19 and TRBJ1-1, with D uncertain. Germline-derived CDR1 and CDR2 are LNHDA and SQIVND (reference sequence). This CDR3 is 16 amino acids long. The V and J ends lost 5 bases and 1 base respectively, with 17 bases between them. Here the CDR3 reads CASSPPFGRTNTEAFF. The CDR3 DNA sequence: TGTGCCAGTAGTCCCCCCTTCGGCAGGACGAACACTGAAGCTTTCTTT.

In this sample, this clonotype turned up a few times. V gene TRBV7-9 combines with J gene TRBJ1-4, with 9 nucleotides matching TRBD1. V lost 7 bases, J lost 6 bases, and 3 bases stayed unmatched. Looked up from germline, CDR1 is SEHNR and CDR2 is FQNEAQ (reference sequence). This CDR3 region has 13 residues. The CDR3 coding sequence is TGTGCCAGCACCCGACAGGGGGATGAAAAACTGTTTTTT. Residues: CASTRQGDEKLFF.

This sequence joins TRBV20-1 and TRBJ1-2; D is uncertain. The CDR3 is 13 residues long. V shed 3 bases and J shed 6 bases, with 14 bases lying between them. Per germline, CDR1 DFQATT and CDR2 SNEGSKA (reference sequence). CDR3 sequence reads: CSASSPLVDGYTF. The CDR3, as DNA: TGCAGTGCTAGCTCGCCCCTTGTGGATGGCTACACCTTC.

The CDR3 is CASTLTSGGSTDTQYF. The CDR3 DNA reads TGTGCCAGCACCTTAACCAGCGGGGGGAGCACAGATACGCAGTATTTT. The chain uses TRBV12-3 or TRBV12-4 and TRBJ2-3; the match to TRBD2 covers 9 bases. The length of the CDR3 is 16 residues. The junction had 8 bases not matched to a gene; V was cut back by 7 bases and J by 0 bases.

This chain uses TRBV30 with TRBJ2-7; no firm D call. Trimming removed 0 bases from V and 0 bases from J, with 9 bases in between. Germline CDR1 reads GTSNPN; CDR2 reads SVGIG (reference sequence). This CDR3 contains 14 residues. CDR3 sequence: CAWSVDWSSYEQYF. The CDR3 nucleotides read TGTGCCTGGAGTGTGGATTGGAGCTCCTACGAGCAGTACTTC.

Notes on this clonotype: At one boundary the junction diverges from the germline segment, which might be a read error. The genes are TRBV28 and TRBJ1-5; no clear D gene. CDR1 is MDHEN, CDR2 SYDVKM, per germline. This CDR3 has 15 residues. The CDR3 DNA reads TGTGCCAGCAGTTTCCCGTTATATAGCAATCAGCTCCAGCATTTT. Protein sequence: CASSFPLYSNQLQHF.

V is TRBV6-1 and J is TRBJ1-2; D gene uncertain. The V and J ends lost 5 bases and 4 bases respectively, with 14 bases between them. The CDR3 extends over 14 amino acids. Germline V gives CDR1 MNHNS, CDR2 SASEGT. CDR3 protein: CASSLSPSSYGYTF. The CDR3 nucleotides are TGTGCCAGCAGTCTTTCCCCCTCCAGCTATGGCTACACCTTC.

The chain joins TRBV20-1 to TRBJ1-5, with D uncertain. This CDR3 spans 14 amino acids. The V gene's germline CDR1 is DFQATT and CDR2 SNEGSKA (reference sequence). V lost 6 bases to trimming and J lost 2 bases, with 14 bases between them. The CDR3, as DNA: TGCAGTGCCCTGAGGGTCCTTGGCAATCAGCCCCAGCATTTT. Its translation is CSALRVLGNQPQHF.

The chain combines TRBV25-1 with TRBJ2-7; D is possibly TRBD1 (6 bases). V was shortened by 5 bases and J by 5 bases, with 25 bases between the two germline ends. The CDR3 is made up of 17 amino acids. Germline CDR1 reads MGHDK; CDR2 reads SYGVNS. CDR3 amino acids: CASSRPTAGTTTHEQYF. The CDR3 DNA sequence: TGTGCCAGCAGTAGGCCGACGGCCGGGACAACTACTCACGAGCAGTACTTC.

The V call is TRBV7-9, the J call TRBJ2-2; possibly TRBD1 or TRBD2 for D (5 bases each). This CDR3 spans 13 amino acids. Looked up from germline, CDR1 is SEHNR and CDR2 is FQNEAQ (reference sequence). The V gene lost 10 bases and the J gene lost 0 bases, with 9 bases spanning the gap. CDR3 region: CANGTANTGELFF. CDR3 bases: TGTGCCAATGGGACGGCGAACACCGGGGAGCTGTTTTTT.

This CDR3 reads CASSLDAEETQYF. Written as DNA, the CDR3 is TGTGCCAGTAGCCTGGACGCAGAAGAGACCCAGTACTTC. V gene TRBV19 combines with J gene TRBJ2-5, with D uncertain. CDR1 is LNHDA and CDR2 is SQIVND in the germline V gene (reference sequence). V was clipped by 6 bases and J by 3 bases, with 11 bases between them. The CDR3 runs 13 residues.

The CDR3 bases are TGTGCCAGCAGGGACAGCGGGATTGAGCAGTTCTTC. This codes for CASRDSGIEQFF. This chain uses TRBV9 with TRBJ2-1, with D tentatively TRBD2 (7 bases). Germline CDR1 SGDLS, CDR2 YYNGEE. This CDR3 is 12 amino acids long. Deletions cut 5 bases from V and 9 bases from J, with 12 bases between.

J is TRBJ2-7 and V is TRBV29-1; the D is unclear. V lost 0 bases to trimming and J lost 5 bases, with 11 bases between them. The germline CDR1 and CDR2 sequences are SQVTM and ANQGSEA. The CDR3 totals 13 residues. CDR3 region: CSVEDGESNEQYF. The CDR3 bases are TGCAGCGTTGAAGATGGGGAAAGTAACGAGCAGTACTTC.

The chain combines TRBV28 with TRBJ2-3; 7 bases agree with TRBD2. The CDR3 has 16 amino acids. V lost 6 bases, J lost 6 bases, and 15 bases stayed unmatched. Per germline, CDR1 MDHEN and CDR2 SYDVKM. The CDR3 DNA sequence: TGTGCCAGCAGCCCCGTAGCGGGTCTCGGGCGGGATACGCAGTATTTT. Its translation is CASSPVAGLGRDTQYF.

The chain has TRBV5-6 and TRBJ2-1; possible D gene TRBD2, 5 bases. The germline V and J ends were trimmed by 7 bases and 3 bases, with 14 bases remaining between them. The CDR3 is 14 residues long. In germline, CDR1 is SGHDT, CDR2 YYEEEE. The CDR3 DNA reads TGTGCCAGCTCTAGCCTAACCCTCTACAATGAGCAGTTCTTC. It yields the protein CASSSLTLYNEQFF.

The gene calls are TRBV9 and TRBJ2-1, with TRBD2 matching 10 bases. Germline CDR1 reads SGDLS; CDR2 reads YYNGEE. The CDR3 runs to 17 residues. V was pared by 4 bases and J by 1 base, with 8 bases of the junction left unmatched. This chain's CDR3 is CASSSREGLASYNEQFF. DNA of the CDR3: TGTGCCAGCAGCTCAAGAGAGGGACTAGCGTCCTACAATGAGCAGTTCTTC.

The chain uses TRBV7-2 and TRBJ2-3, with 7 bases identical to TRBD1. The CDR3 is 14 residues long. V trimming: 5 bases; J trimming: 4 bases; junction bases outside the gene matches: 6. CDR1 is SGHTA and CDR2 is FQGNSA in the germline V gene. This chain's CDR3 is CASSATGVPDTQYF. DNA for the CDR3: TGTGCCAGCAGCGCCACAGGGGTACCAGATACGCAGTATTTT.

This clonotype was observed a handful of times. The chain has TRBV6-2 or TRBV6-3 and TRBJ1-1; D remains unclear. CDR3 length equals 13 residues. Germline-derived CDR1 and CDR2 are MNHEY and SVGEGT. The V end was cut by 7 bases, the J end by 5 bases, with 14 bases between. Here the CDR3 DNA reads TGTGCCAGCAAAGCAGCTTTTGATACTGAAGCTTTCTTT. Its protein is CASKAAFDTEAFF.

The chain employs TRBV27 and TRBJ2-5; weak D call: TRBD2 (6 bases). The CDR3 loop spans 14 amino acids. Trimming pared 2 bases from V and 3 bases from J, leaving 10 bases between. CDR1 and CDR2 (germline): MNHEY, SMNVEV (reference sequence). The DNA of the CDR3 is TGTGCCAGCAGTTTAGACAAGCGGGAAGAGACCCAGTACTTC. Amino acids: CASSLDKREETQYF.

The chain has TRBV9 and TRBJ1-2; D is uncertain. The ends were cut back, 0 bases at V and 7 bases at J, with 10 bases in the middle. The CDR3 totals 13 residues. From germline, CDR1 is SGDLS and CDR2 YYNGEE. The CDR3 sequence: CASSVGEVSGYTF. The CDR3 coding sequence is TGTGCCAGCAGCGTAGGGGAGGTTTCTGGCTACACCTTC. Combining the CDR3 with reference TRBV9 and TRBJ1-2 gives the whole variable domain DSGVTQTPKHLITATGQRVTLRCSPRSGDLSVYWYQQSLDQGLQFLIQYYNGEERAKGNILERFSAQQFPDLHSELNLSSLELGDSALYFCASSVGEVSGYTFGSGTRLTVV.

The chain recombines TRBV15 with TRBJ1-5; D might be TRBD1 (6 bases). V dropped 4 bases and J dropped 5 bases, with 6 bases sitting between them. In germline, CDR1 is LNHNV, CDR2 YYDKDF (reference sequence). This CDR3 has 12 amino acids. CDR3 sequence (DNA): TGTGCCACCAGCAAGGGGGATCAGCCCCAGCATTTT. This translates into CATSKGDQPQHF. Using reference TRBV15 and TRBJ1-5 for the parts outside the CDR3, the full variable domain is DAMVIQNPRYQVTQFGKPVTLSCSQTLNHNVMYWYQQKSSQAPKLLFHYYDKDFNNEADTPDNFQSRRPNTSFCFLDIRSPGLGDTAMYLCATSKGDQPQHFGDGTRLSIL.